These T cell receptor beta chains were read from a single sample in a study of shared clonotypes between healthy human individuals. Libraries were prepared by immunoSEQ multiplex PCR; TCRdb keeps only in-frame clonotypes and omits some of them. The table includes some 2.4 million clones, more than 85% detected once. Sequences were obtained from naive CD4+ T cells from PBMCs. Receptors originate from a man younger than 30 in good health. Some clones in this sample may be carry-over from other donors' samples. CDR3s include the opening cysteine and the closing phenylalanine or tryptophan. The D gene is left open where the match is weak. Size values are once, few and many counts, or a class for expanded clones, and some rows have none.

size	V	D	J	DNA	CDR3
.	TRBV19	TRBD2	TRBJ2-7	TGTGCCAGTAGTCCCTCAACTAGCGGGAGCTCCTACGAGCAGTACTTC	CASSPSTSGSSYEQYF
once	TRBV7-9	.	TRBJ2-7	TGTGCCAGCAGCTTAGCCCGGAGCTCCTACGAGCAGTACTTC	CASSLARSSYEQYF
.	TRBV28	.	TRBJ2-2	TGTGCCAGCAGTGTCGCGTCCACCGGGGAGCTGTTTTTT	CASSVASTGELFF
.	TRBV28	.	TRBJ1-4	TGTGCCAGCAACTCGGACGGGGCTAATGAAAAACTGTTTTTT	CASNSDGANEKLFF
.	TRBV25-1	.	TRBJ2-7	TGTGCCAGCAGTGACAGATCCTACGAGCAGTACTTC	CASSDRSYEQYF
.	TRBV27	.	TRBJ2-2	TGTGCCAGCTTACCTCGCGGGGCGAACACCGGGGAGCTGTTTTTT	CASLPRGANTGELFF
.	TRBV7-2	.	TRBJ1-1	TGTGCCAGCCGGGTCGGGGGCGGTGGGAACACTGAAGCTTTCTTT	CASRVGGGGNTEAFF
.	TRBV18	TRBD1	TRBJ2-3	TGTGCCAGCTCACCACGGGACAGGACTATCACAGATACGCAGTATTTT	CASSPRDRTITDTQYF
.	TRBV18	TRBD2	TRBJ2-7	TGTGCCAGCTCATCAGGACTAGCGGGAGGGCCTGGGGAGCAGTACTTC	CASSSGLAGGPGEQYF
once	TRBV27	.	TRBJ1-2	TGTGCCAGCAGTTTATCGTTGGTGGGGGGAAGTTATGGCTACACCTTC	CASSLSLVGGSYGYTF
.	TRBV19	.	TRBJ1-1	TGTGCCTCAGTATTGGCAGGGAACACTGAAGCTTTCTTT	CASVLAGNTEAFF
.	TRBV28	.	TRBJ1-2	TGTGCCAGCAGGCCCCCGGGACACCCCCATGGCTACACCTTC	CASRPPGHPHGYTF
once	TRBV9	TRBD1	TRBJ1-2	TGTGCCAGCAGCGTAGAGCCAGGGGGCCTCTATGGCTACACCTTC	CASSVEPGGLYGYTF
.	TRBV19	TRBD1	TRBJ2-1	TGTGCCAGTAGTGGGAGGGACAGGGGAAATGAGCAGTTCTTC	CASSGRDRGNEQFF
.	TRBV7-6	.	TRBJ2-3	TGTGCCAGCAGCTTAGTTTCGGGAGAGGGAGATACGCAGTATTTT	CASSLVSGEGDTQYF
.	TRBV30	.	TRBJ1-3	TGTGCCTGGAGTATAGGGACTCGAATCTCTGGAAACACCATATATTTT	CAWSIGTRISGNTIYF
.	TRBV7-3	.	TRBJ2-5	TGTGCCAGCAGCCCCTCGTACCAAGAGACCCAGTACTTC	CASSPSYQETQYF
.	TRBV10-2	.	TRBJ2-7	TGCGCCAGCAGTGAGTCCGGGTCTCTTTACGAGCAGTACTTC	CASSESGSLYEQYF
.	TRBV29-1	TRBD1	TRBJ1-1	TGCAGCGTTGCCGGGACAGCTGAAGCTTTCTTT	CSVAGTAEAFF
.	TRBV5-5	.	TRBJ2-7	TGTGCCAGCAGCCCGACGACGTTCGACGAGCAGTACTTC	CASSPTTFDEQYF
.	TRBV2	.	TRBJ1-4	TGTGCCAGCAGTGAGGAGGGGATTCCTAGTTTT	CASSEEGIPSF
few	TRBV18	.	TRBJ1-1	TGTGCCAGCTCCCTACAGAACACTGAAGCTTTCTTT	CASSLQNTEAFF
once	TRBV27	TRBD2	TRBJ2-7	TGTGCCAGCAGTTTTGGACTAGCGGCCTTGGGGTACGAGCAGTACTTC	CASSFGLAALGYEQYF
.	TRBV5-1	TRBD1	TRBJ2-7	TGCGCCAGCAGCGCGGGACAGGGGGCGGCTGAGCAGTACTTC	CASSAGQGAAEQYF
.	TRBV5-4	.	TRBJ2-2	TGTGCCAGCAGCTTGGCCAAGAACACCGGGGAGCTGTTTTTT	CASSLAKNTGELFF
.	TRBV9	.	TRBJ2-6	TGTGCCAGCAGCGTAGCTCCCGGGAACGTCCTGACTTTC	CASSVAPGNVLTF
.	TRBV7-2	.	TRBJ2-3	TGTGCCAGCAGCTTAGAACGGACAGATACGCAGTATTTT	CASSLERTDTQYF
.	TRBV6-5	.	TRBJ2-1	TGTGCCAGCAGTCCCATGGCAGGGTATGATAATGAGCAGTTCTTC	CASSPMAGYDNEQFF
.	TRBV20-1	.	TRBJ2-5	TGCAGTGCAACCCCTCGGGAGACCCAGTACTTC	CSATPRETQYF
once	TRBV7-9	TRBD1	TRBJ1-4	TGTGCCAGCAGCTTCCCCCAGGGGGAAGACGAAAAACTGTTTTTT	CASSFPQGEDEKLFF
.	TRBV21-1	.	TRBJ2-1	TGTGCCAGCAGCACCCCTAGCGGGAGTCCCCCCGATGAGCAGTTCTTC	CASSTPSGSPPDEQFF